Below are 3 T cell receptor beta chains sequenced from a single sample in a study of T-cell memory formation after mild COVID-19. MiXCR, applied by TCRdb to the 5' RACE reads, yields one record per CDR3 protein. The sample lists hundreds of thousands of distinct CDR3 sequences; roughly 23% were seen once. The sample taken for sequencing was PBMCs or a T cell subset sorted from them (not recorded which). These receptors all stem from an adult woman who had mild COVID-19 (a few samples of this study predate the infection). Cell type and time point are not known.

The chain links TRBV19 to TRBJ2-1; 11 bases agree with TRBD1. Germline-derived CDR1 and CDR2 are LNHDA and SQIVND (reference sequence). Trimming took 5 bases from V and 4 from J; bases not matched to a gene: 13. This CDR3 contains 18 residues. CDR3 coding DNA: TGTGCCAGTAGTCCACGGACAGGGGGCCCCCGGGGGTACAATGAGCAGTTCTTC. Its protein is CASSPRTGGPRGYNEQFF.

The rearrangement joins TRBV4-1 to TRBJ1-1, with D maybe TRBD1 (5 bases). The CDR3 has 16 residues. Deletions cut 1 base from V and 1 base from J, with 13 bases between. Germline V gene lookup returns CDR1 MGHRA and CDR2 YSYEKL. In DNA, the CDR3 is TGCGCCAGCAGCCAAGTCATGGGGCCAGGGAACACTGAAGCTTTCTTT. Amino acid sequence: CASSQVMGPGNTEAFF.

This clonotype has more than one count but fewer than ten. V gene TRBV20-1 combines with J gene TRBJ2-4; D gene uncertain. With 3 bases removed from V and 1 base from J, the gap between germline ends came to 13 bases. Germline assignment: CDR1 DFQATT and CDR2 SNEGSKA (reference sequence). The CDR3 has 15 amino acids. The CDR3 loop reads CSARVKLMAKNIQYF. The CDR3 DNA reads TGCAGTGCTAGGGTCAAACTAATGGCCAAAAACATTCAGTACTTC.